Listed here are 10 T cell receptor beta chains from one sample, sequenced in a study of T-cell memory formation after mild COVID-19. TCRdb fed the 5' RACE reads into MiXCR, producing one record per CDR3 protein. The sample gives 100,000 to 150,000 distinct CDR3 sequences, 16% of which show up once; roughly 14% is in the top ten. Material for sequencing was PBMCs or a T cell subset sorted from them (not recorded which). These receptors all come from an adult woman who had mild COVID-19 (a few samples of this study predate the infection). Cell type and time point are not known.

The chain has TRBV7-2 and TRBJ2-5, with 10 positions matching TRBD2. V shed 7 bases and J 5 bases; nucleotides not matched to a gene: 7. This CDR3 is built from 14 residues. Germline CDR1 SGHTA, CDR2 FQGNSA. This CDR3 is CASMKREGPETQYF. The CDR3 DNA reads as TGTGCCAGCATGAAGCGGGAGGGCCCGGAGACCCAGTACTTC. The full variable domain, with the rest looked up from reference TRBV7-2 and TRBJ2-5, is GAGVSQSPSNKVTEKGKDVELRCDPISGHTALYWYRQSLGQGLEFLIYFQGNSAPDKSGLPSDRFSAERTGGSVSTLTIQRTQQEDSAVYLCASMKREGPETQYFGPGTRLLVL.

The table lists this clonotype with a few counts. This chain uses TRBV4-1 with TRBJ2-5; D unclear. Trimming took 8 bases from V and 8 from J, leaving 18 bases between them. Germline values: CDR1 MGHRA, CDR2 YSYEKL. CDR3 length equals 13 residues. CDR3 amino acids: CASASPPDRTQYF. The CDR3 DNA reads as TGCGCCAGCGCATCACCACCCGATAGAACCCAGTACTTC.

This clonotype showed up just a few times. The chain employs TRBV5-1 and TRBJ2-1, with a possible D match to TRBD1 (6 bases). This CDR3 has 14 residues. Germline V gene lookup returns CDR1 SGHRS and CDR2 YFSETQ. The germline V and J ends were trimmed by 2 bases and 6 bases, with 12 bases remaining between them. The CDR3 reads CASSFVGTINEQFF. In nucleotides, the CDR3 is TGCGCCAGCAGCTTCGTGGGGACAATCAATGAGCAGTTCTTC.

The rearrangement links TRBV20-1 to TRBJ2-7, with 10 nucleotides matching TRBD1. The CDR3 contains 16 residues. The germline gives CDR1 DFQATT, CDR2 SNEGSKA (reference sequence). Losses at the gene ends were 0 bases for V and 3 bases for J; bases not matched to a gene: 8. The CDR3 DNA follows: TGCAGTGCTAGAGAAGCTTTAGGACAGGGGGGCTACGAGCAGTACTTC. Protein: CSAREALGQGGYEQYF.

This chain joins TRBV12-3 or TRBV12-4 and TRBJ2-5; D gene ambiguous. V shed 5 bases and J shed 5 bases, with 6 bases lying between them. This CDR3 comprises 11 residues. The CDR3 DNA sequence: TGTGCCAGCAGTCTCTTGGAGACCCAGTACTTC. The encoded protein is CASSLLETQYF.

This sequence joins TRBV7-8 and TRBJ2-2, with 7 nucleotides matching TRBD2. V shed 1 base and J 5 bases; nucleotides not matched to a gene: 7. The CDR3 runs to 16 residues. Germline assignment: CDR1 SGHVS and CDR2 FQNEAQ. CDR3: CASSLVGGRRTGELFF. The CDR3 coding sequence is TGTGCCAGCAGCTTAGTGGGGGGGAGGAGGACCGGGGAGCTGTTTTTT.

This clonotype was counted only a few times. The chain combines TRBV6-2 or TRBV6-3 with TRBJ2-7; 10 nucleotides agree with TRBD2. With V trimmed by 0 bases and J by 3 bases, 2 bases remained unmatched. Germline V lookup: CDR1 MNHEY, CDR2 SVGEGT. The CDR3 runs 15 residues. The CDR3 coding sequence is TGTGCCAGCAGTTACTCAGGACTAGCGGACTACGAGCAGTACTTC. Residues: CASSYSGLADYEQYF.

The chain has TRBV7-6 and TRBJ2-5, with unresolved D. Trimming removed 1 base at V and 3 bases at J, with 12 bases between. Germline CDR1 and CDR2: SGHVS and FNYEAQ. The CDR3 consists of 15 residues. The CDR3 DNA reads as TGTGCCAGCAGCTTAGTGTCAGGAAGGAAAGAGACCCAGTACTTC. Amino acids: CASSLVSGRKETQYF.

This clonotype showed up just a few times. The CDR3 DNA sequence: TGTGCCAGCAGCCTGGACAGGGTAAATTCACCCCTCCACTTT. Translated: CASSLDRVNSPLHF. V and J are TRBV11-2 and TRBJ1-6, with TRBD1 identical over 8 bases. Germline V lookup: CDR1 SGHAT, CDR2 FQNNGV. V shed 5 bases, J shed 7 bases, and the junction held 4 bases outside the gene matches. The CDR3 is made up of 14 amino acids.

This clonotype showed up just a few times. This chain joins TRBV11-3 and TRBJ2-3, with D perhaps matching TRBD2 (5 bases). The germline V gene has CDR1 SGHNT and CDR2 YENEEA. This CDR3 region has 17 residues. V shed 1 base and J shed 6 bases, with 20 bases lying between them. In DNA, the CDR3 is TGTGCCAGCAGCTTAGTACAGTCAGGACTTTTCGGGGATACGCAGTATTTT. This translates into CASSLVQSGLFGDTQYF.